Sequencing of this T cell receptor (beta chain) was carried out in a study of vaccination effects on CD4 cells after COVID-19. The ViraFEST assay expanded antigen-specific CD4+ T cells with viral peptide pools before sequencing. Isolation of CD4+ T cells took place after less than 12 days of culture. Nucleocapsid antibodies stayed negative before and after vaccination, showing no earlier SARS-CoV-2 infection. CDR3 length: 12 residues. V was pared by 10 bases and J by 0 bases, with 6 bases between. Germline assignment: CDR1 SNHLY and CDR2 FYNNEI. On this clone itself: The antigen remains unidentified.

TCRdb's copy holds only in-frame clones and misses some; the assay was immunoSEQ multiplex PCR. The table records tens of thousands of clones, roughly three quarters of them present only once. The chain combines TRBV2 with TRBJ2-2, with D unclear. This TCR derives from a human donor who received a COVID-19 vaccine. The specimen comprised CD4+ T cells from PBMCs cultured with HCoV-OC43 spike peptides, sampled before COVID-19 vaccination. Subset of the sample: HCoV-OC43 spike overlapping peptide pool stimulation. In DNA form, the CDR3 reads TGTGCCACCTCAACGAACACCGGGGAGCTGTTTTTT. Translated: CATSTNTGELFF.